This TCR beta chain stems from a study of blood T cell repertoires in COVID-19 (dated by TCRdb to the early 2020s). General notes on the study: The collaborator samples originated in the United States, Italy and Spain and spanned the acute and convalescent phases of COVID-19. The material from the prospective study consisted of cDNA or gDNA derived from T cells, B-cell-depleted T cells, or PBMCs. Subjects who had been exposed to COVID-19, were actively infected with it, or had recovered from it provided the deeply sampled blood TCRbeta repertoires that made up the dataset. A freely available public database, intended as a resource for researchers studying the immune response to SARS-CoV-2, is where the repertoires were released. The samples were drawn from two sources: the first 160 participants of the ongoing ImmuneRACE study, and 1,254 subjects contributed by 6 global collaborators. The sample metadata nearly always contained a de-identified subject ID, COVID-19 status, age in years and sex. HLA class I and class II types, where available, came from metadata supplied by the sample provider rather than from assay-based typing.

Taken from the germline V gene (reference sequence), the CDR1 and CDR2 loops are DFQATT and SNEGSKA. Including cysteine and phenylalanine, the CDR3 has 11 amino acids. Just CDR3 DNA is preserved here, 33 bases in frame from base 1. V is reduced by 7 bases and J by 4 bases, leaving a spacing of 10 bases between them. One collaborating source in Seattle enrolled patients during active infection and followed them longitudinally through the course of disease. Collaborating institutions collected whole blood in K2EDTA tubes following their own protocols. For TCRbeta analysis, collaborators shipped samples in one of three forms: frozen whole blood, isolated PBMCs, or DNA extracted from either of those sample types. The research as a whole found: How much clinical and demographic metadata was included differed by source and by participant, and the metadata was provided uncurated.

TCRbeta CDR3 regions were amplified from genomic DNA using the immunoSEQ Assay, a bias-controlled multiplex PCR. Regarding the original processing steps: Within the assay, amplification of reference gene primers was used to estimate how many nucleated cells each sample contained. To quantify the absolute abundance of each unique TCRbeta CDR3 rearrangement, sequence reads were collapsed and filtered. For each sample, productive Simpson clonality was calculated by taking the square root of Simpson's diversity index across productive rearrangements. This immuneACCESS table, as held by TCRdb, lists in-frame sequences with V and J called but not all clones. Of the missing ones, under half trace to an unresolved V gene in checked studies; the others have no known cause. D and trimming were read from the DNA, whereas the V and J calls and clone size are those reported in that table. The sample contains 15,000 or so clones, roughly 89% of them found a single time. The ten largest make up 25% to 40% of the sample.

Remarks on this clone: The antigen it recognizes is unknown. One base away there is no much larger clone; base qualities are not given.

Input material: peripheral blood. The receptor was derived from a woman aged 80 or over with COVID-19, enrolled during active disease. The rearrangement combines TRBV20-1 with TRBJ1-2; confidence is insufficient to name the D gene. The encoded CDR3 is CSVTELYGYTF. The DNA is TGCAGTGTGACTGAGCTCTATGGCTACACCTTC.